The 32 T cell receptor beta chains listed next were all sequenced from one sample in a study of OX40 agonist ivuxolimab in advanced cancers. Here immunoSEQ multiplex PCR was the method, and the copy in TCRdb shows in-frame clones only, minus some. The sample holds about 75,000 clones, approximately 86% seen once. Material: CD4+ or CD8+ T cells sorted from blood, obtained in a trial of the OX40 agonist ivuxolimab. The receptors come from an adult with an advanced solid tumor such as melanoma, head and neck, liver or kidney cancer.

The chain's CDR3 is CASSHLAGEGEQFF. The DNA for the CDR3 is TGTGCCAGCAGTCACCTAGCGGGAGAAGGTGAGCAGTTCTTC. V and J are TRBV6-4 and TRBJ2-1; 10 bases map to TRBD2. The CDR3 runs 14 residues. V shed 5 bases, J shed 9 bases, and the junction held 7 bases outside the gene matches. The germline CDR1 and CDR2 sequences are MRHNA and SNTAGT.

This sequence joins TRBV7-3 and TRBJ2-2, with TRBD1 as a possible D gene (5 bases). Germline CDR1 SGHTA, CDR2 FQGTGA. This CDR3 region has 17 residues. Trimming cost V 1 base and J 5 bases, with 17 bases left between them. DNA for the CDR3: TGTGCCAGCAGCTTAAGGTCCCGGCAGGGTGTTACCGGGGAGCTGTTTTTT. Translation gives CASSLRSRQGVTGELFF. The full variable domain, completed using reference TRBV7-3 and TRBJ2-2, is GAGVSQTPSNKVTEKGKYVELRCDPISGHTALYWYRQSLGQGPEFLIYFQGTGAADDSGLPNDRFFAVRPEGSVSTLKIQRTERGDSAVYLCASSLRSRQGVTGELFFGEGSRLTVL.

J is TRBJ2-1 and V is TRBV9; D assignment may be TRBD1 or TRBD2 (5 bases each). V lost 2 bases and J lost 7, with 19 bases in between. Per germline, CDR1 SGDLS and CDR2 YYNGEE. The CDR3 has 16 amino acids. The chain's CDR3 is CASSVVGLRRGNEQFF. CDR3 DNA sequence: TGTGCCAGCAGCGTTGTGGGGCTCAGACGGGGTAATGAGCAGTTCTTC.

The rearrangement links TRBV5-8 to TRBJ2-2; 8 bases match TRBD1. The CDR3 totals 15 residues. Germline trimming cut 9 bases from V and 2 bases from J; bases unmatched to any gene: 9. Germline assignment: CDR1 SGHTS and CDR2 YDEGEE. The CDR3 coding sequence is TGTGCCAACCCGGGACAGGTGACTAACACCGGGGAGCTGTTTTTT. Encoded protein: CANPGQVTNTGELFF.

The CDR3 region is CASSRDRGGSNEQFF. As DNA, the CDR3 is TGTGCCAGCAGCAGGGACCGGGGTGGGAGCAATGAGCAGTTCTTC. The chain employs TRBV28 and TRBJ2-1; D is possibly TRBD1 or TRBD2 (5 bases each). Trimming pared 6 bases from V and 6 bases from J, leaving 18 bases between. CDR1 is MDHEN, CDR2 SYDVKM, per germline. The CDR3 length is 15 residues.

This chain uses TRBV7-2 with TRBJ2-3; D assignment may be TRBD1 or TRBD2 (5 bases each). The CDR3 consists of 15 residues. Trimming removed 4 bases at V and 1 base at J, with 12 bases between. The germline gives CDR1 SGHTA, CDR2 FQGNSA. The CDR3 protein is CASSYPGPRTDTQYF. CDR3 nucleotide sequence: TGTGCCAGCAGCTACCCGGGACCCCGCACAGATACGCAGTATTTT.

The chain employs TRBV9 and TRBJ2-5, with 10 positions matching TRBD2. Germline V CDR1 and CDR2: SGDLS, YYNGEE. The CDR3 runs to 16 residues. V shed 4 bases, J shed 7 bases, and the junction held 13 bases outside the gene matches. The CDR3 nucleotides are TGTGCCAGCAGCCCTGTCCAGCGGGGGGGTTTCGGGACCCAGTACTTC. As protein: CASSPVQRGGFGTQYF.

The chain is built from TRBV19 and TRBJ1-5; perhaps TRBD1 as D (5 bases). Germline V gives CDR1 LNHDA, CDR2 SQIVND (reference sequence). The length of the CDR3 is 12 residues. V dropped 7 bases and J dropped 11 bases, with 15 bases sitting between them. The CDR3 reads CASMGVRASQHF. For the CDR3, the DNA is TGTGCCAGTATGGGGGTTCGAGCGTCCCAGCATTTT.

The V call is TRBV5-1, the J call TRBJ2-1; 9 positions match TRBD1. The junction had 4 bases not matched to a gene; V was cut back by 0 bases and J by 6 bases. This CDR3 is 15 amino acids long. CDR1 and CDR2 from the germline V gene are SGHRS and YFSETQ. The CDR3 coding sequence is TGCGCCAGCAGCTTGGGGGACAGGGATTCCAATGAGCAGTTCTTC. This codes for CASSLGDRDSNEQFF.

This chain uses TRBV19 with TRBJ2-6; D gene uncertain. Germline CDR1 reads LNHDA; CDR2 reads SQIVND (reference sequence). V gave up 9 bases and J gave up 0 bases, with 12 bases separating them. The CDR3 loop spans 15 amino acids. The CDR3 DNA reads as TGTGCCAGCCGAGGTGCGTACTCTGGGGCCAACGTCCTGACTTTC. Its protein product is CASRGAYSGANVLTF.

This clone was seen a few times. This chain joins TRBV4-2 and TRBJ2-5, with D perhaps assigned TRBD1 or TRBD2 (5 bases each). In germline, CDR1 is LGHNA, CDR2 YNFKEQ. CDR3 length: 13 residues. V was trimmed by 5 bases and J by 5 bases, leaving 12 bases between them. The CDR3 sequence is CASSLRGLETQYF. CDR3 nucleotides: TGTGCCAGCAGCTTGAGGGGTCTCGAGACCCAGTACTTC.

V usage is TRBV7-6 and J usage is TRBJ2-2; no firm D call. V dropped 3 bases and J dropped 3 bases, with 11 bases sitting between them. Germline CDR1 is SGHVS and CDR2 is FNYEAQ. The CDR3 runs 15 residues. CDR3: CASSFGPEDTGELFF. Here the CDR3 DNA reads TGTGCCAGCAGCTTCGGACCTGAAGACACCGGGGAGCTGTTTTTT.

A single count supports this clone. The chain has TRBV6-6 and TRBJ2-7; 10 positions agree with TRBD2. This CDR3 comprises 14 residues. V lost 7 bases to trimming and J lost 7 bases; unmatched junction nucleotides: 10. The V gene's germline CDR1 is MNHNY and CDR2 SVGAGI (reference sequence). Here the CDR3 reads CASTPSGRGREQYF. The CDR3 bases are TGTGCCAGCACCCCTAGCGGGAGAGGTCGGGAGCAGTACTTC.

The CDR3, as DNA: TGTGCCAGCACCCGCACAGGAGGGCCTGGAAACACCATATATTTT. Protein: CASTRTGGPGNTIYF. The chain links TRBV2 to TRBJ1-3; tentative D call: TRBD1 (5 bases). The CDR3 is 15 residues long. Per the germline V gene, CDR1 is SNHLY and CDR2 is FYNNEI. V was pared by 7 bases and J by 2 bases, with 15 bases between.

V and J are TRBV6-5 and TRBJ2-7; 8 bases are shared with TRBD1. Germline CDR1 is MNHEY and CDR2 is SVGAGI. CDR3 size: 15 residues. The junction had 9 bases not matched to a gene; V was cut back by 5 bases and J by 3 bases. This CDR3 is CASSQGGTGLYEQYF. Written as DNA, the CDR3 is TGTGCCAGCAGTCAAGGCGGGACAGGTCTCTACGAGCAGTACTTC.

The chain employs TRBV19 and TRBJ2-7; 7 positions match TRBD1. The V gene end was trimmed by 3 bases and the J gene end by 2 bases; junction bases not matched to a gene: 4. The V gene's germline CDR1 is LNHDA and CDR2 SQIVND (reference sequence). The CDR3 is 14 amino acids. CDR3 amino acids: CASSIRTGAYEQYF. CDR3 sequence (DNA): TGTGCCAGTAGTATCCGGACAGGCGCCTACGAGCAGTACTTC. The variable domain in full, with the rest retrieved from reference TRBV19 and TRBJ2-7, is DGGITQSPKYLFRKEGQNVTLSCEQNLNHDAMYWYRQDPGQGLRLIYYSQIVNDFQKGDIAEGYSVSREKKESFPLTVTSAQKNPTAFYLCASSIRTGAYEQYFGPGTRLTVT.

This chain joins TRBV7-2 and TRBJ1-2, with D maybe TRBD1 (6 bases). Germline CDR1 SGHTA, CDR2 FQGNSA. V dropped 1 base and J dropped 13 bases, with 16 bases sitting between them. This CDR3 is 13 amino acids long. The CDR3 is CASSLDMSGGRTF. As DNA, the CDR3 is TGTGCCAGCAGCTTAGATATGTCTGGGGGGCGCACCTTC.

CDR3 region: CASSQQGKGIEAFF. The CDR3 DNA is TGTGCCAGCAGCCAACAGGGGAAGGGTATTGAAGCTTTCTTT. The chain uses TRBV14 and TRBJ1-1; D possibly corresponds to TRBD1 (6 bases). V gave up 2 bases and J gave up 7 bases, with 14 bases separating them. The CDR3 has 14 residues. Germline loops: CDR1 SGHDN, CDR2 FVKESK.

The gene calls are TRBV7-6 and TRBJ2-1, with D hard to call. This CDR3 is built from 12 residues. V was cut by 5 bases and J by 7 bases, with 9 bases left in between. Germline V gene sequence: CDR1 SGHVS, CDR2 FNYEAQ. The DNA for the CDR3 is TGTGCCAGCAGCGACCTCATGAATGAGCAGTTCTTC. Protein sequence: CASSDLMNEQFF.

The chain combines TRBV2 with TRBJ1-2; the D is unclear. V dropped 1 base and J dropped 12 bases, with 9 bases sitting between them. Germline CDR1 is SNHLY and CDR2 is FYNNEI. There are 11 residues in the CDR3. For the CDR3, the DNA is TGTGCCAGCAGTGAAGTAGTCGTCGACACCTTC. Its translation: CASSEVVVDTF.

The chain has TRBV18 and TRBJ2-1; 11 positions agree with TRBD1. The J segment lost 3 bases and the V segment lost 6 bases, leaving 1 base of the junction unmatched. Germline CDR1 reads KGHSH; CDR2 reads LQKENI. The CDR3 loop spans 14 amino acids. The CDR3 sequence is CASSGTGGYNEQFF. CDR3 bases: TGTGCCAGCTCCGGGACAGGGGGCTACAATGAGCAGTTCTTC. Supplemented by reference TRBV18 and TRBJ2-1, the full variable domain reads NAGVMQNPRHLVRRRGQEARLRCSPMKGHSHVYWYRQLPEEGLKFMVYLQKENIIDESGMPKERFSAEFPKEGPSILRIQQVVRGDSAAYFCASSGTGGYNEQFFGPGTRLTVL.

The chain uses TRBV6-6 and TRBJ1-1; no reliable D call. Trimming took 4 bases from V and 2 from J, leaving 11 bases between them. The CDR3 has 14 residues. Germline-derived CDR1 and CDR2 are MNHNY and SVGAGI (reference sequence). CDR3: CASSLRERNTEAFF. In DNA, the CDR3 is TGTGCCAGCAGTTTGAGGGAAAGAAACACTGAAGCTTTCTTT.

The chain's CDR3 is CASSYNPGGYTF. The CDR3 nucleotides are TGTGCCAGCAGCTACAATCCGGGAGGCTACACCTTC. The chain recombines TRBV28 with TRBJ1-2; D is ambiguous. The germline V gene encodes CDR1 MDHEN and CDR2 SYDVKM. Deletions cut 6 bases from V and 8 bases from J, with 13 bases between. The CDR3 is 12 amino acids.

The CDR3 sequence: CASSLPGQQETQYF. CDR3 bases: TGTGCCAGCAGCTTACCGGGACAGCAAGAGACCCAGTACTTC. J is TRBJ2-5 and V is TRBV11-2; 7 bases fit TRBD1. This CDR3 has 14 amino acids. CDR1 is SGHAT, CDR2 FQNNGV, per germline. V shed 2 bases and J 2 bases; nucleotides not matched to a gene: 2.

V and J are TRBV7-8 and TRBJ1-6, with 9 bases that match TRBD1. The CDR3 consists of 17 residues. Germline CDR1 SGHVS, CDR2 FQNEAQ. Trimming cost V 3 bases and J 9 bases; bases outside gene matches: 12. The CDR3 protein is CASSLDSGQGGISPLHF. In DNA, the CDR3 is TGTGCCAGCAGCTTGGACTCGGGACAGGGTGGTATTTCACCCCTCCACTTT. Filled out from reference TRBV7-8 and TRBJ1-6, the complete variable domain reads GAGVSQSPRYKVAKRGQDVALRCDPISGHVSLFWYQQALGQGPEFLTYFQNEAQLDKSGLPSDRFFAERPEGSVSTLKIQRTQQEDSAVYLCASSLDSGQGGISPLHFGNGTRLTVT.

This clone has more than one count but fewer than ten. V usage is TRBV19 and J usage is TRBJ2-1; 9 nucleotides align to TRBD1. CDR1 and CDR2 (germline): LNHDA, SQIVND (reference sequence). Unmatched junction bases numbered 9, after V lost 8 bases and J lost 4 bases. The CDR3 covers 15 residues. The CDR3 bases are TGTGCCAGTTCGATCCGGGACAGGGCGTACAATGAGCAGTTCTTC. Protein sequence: CASSIRDRAYNEQFF.

CDR3 in amino acids: CASSPLGRDTEAFF. The DNA for the CDR3 is TGTGCCAGCTCACCGCTCGGTAGGGACACTGAAGCTTTCTTT. The chain is built from TRBV18 and TRBJ1-1; D is undetermined. The CDR3 totals 14 residues. The germline V gene has CDR1 KGHSH and CDR2 LQKENI. V was cut by 3 bases and J by 3 bases, with 11 bases left in between. Together with reference TRBV18 and TRBJ1-1, the CDR3 gives the full variable domain: NAGVMQNPRHLVRRRGQEARLRCSPMKGHSHVYWYRQLPEEGLKFMVYLQKENIIDESGMPKERFSAEFPKEGPSILRIQQVVRGDSAAYFCASSPLGRDTEAFFGQGTRLTVV.

This clone was seen a handful of times. The chain is built from TRBV6-6 and TRBJ2-2, with D uncertain. V lost 6 bases, J lost 6 bases, and 17 bases lay in between. The CDR3 has 15 residues. The germline V gene encodes CDR1 MNHNY and CDR2 SVGAGI (reference sequence). CDR3 nucleotide sequence: TGTGCCAGCAGCCCATCTGGTCCGGGCGCCGGGGAGCTGTTTTTT. Translation gives CASSPSGPGAGELFF.

This rearrangement joins TRBV9 to TRBJ2-1, with 12 bases matching TRBD2. The CDR3 is made up of 16 amino acids. V gave up 4 bases and J gave up 5 bases; unmatched junction bases: 7. The germline V gene has CDR1 SGDLS and CDR2 YYNGEE. The CDR3 DNA reads as TGTGCCAGCAGCCGAGGACTAGCGGGATTTGACAATGAGCAGTTCTTC. It yields the protein CASSRGLAGFDNEQFF.

The chain carries TRBV9 and TRBJ1-4; possibly TRBD1 for D (5 bases). CDR1 SGDLS and CDR2 YYNGEE come from the germline V gene. The CDR3 contains 16 residues. V was pared by 1 base and J by 2 bases, with 12 bases between. The CDR3 nucleotides are TGTGCCAGCAGCGTAAGTCAGGGAGGGACTAATGAAAAACTGTTTTTT. Protein: CASSVSQGGTNEKLFF.

The V gene is TRBV30, the J gene TRBJ2-5, with D tentatively TRBD1 (6 bases). CDR1 and CDR2 from the germline V gene are GTSNPN and SVGIG (reference sequence). The CDR3 consists of 14 residues. V lost 0 bases and J 5 bases, leaving 13 bases between the germline ends. CDR3 sequence: CAWSVAGARETQYF. CDR3 in DNA: TGTGCCTGGAGTGTAGCAGGGGCCAGGGAGACCCAGTACTTC.

Remarks on this clone: Other DNA sequences in the sample encode the same CDR3. The J gene is TRBJ2-2, the V gene TRBV12-5, with no clear D. The CDR3 sequence is 12 residues long. V lost 1 base, J lost 3 bases, and 0 bases lay in between. Per germline, CDR1 LGHNT and CDR2 FRNRAP. This CDR3 is CASGLDTGELFF. The CDR3 nucleotides are TGTGCTAGTGGTTTGGACACCGGGGAGCTGTTTTTT. Complete variable domain (other parts from reference TRBV12-5 and TRBJ2-2): DARVTQTPRHKVTEMGQEVTMRCQPILGHNTVFWYRQTMMQGLELLAYFRNRAPLDDSGMPKDRFSAEMPDATLATLKIQPSEPRDSAVYFCASGLDTGELFFGEGSRLTVL.